This T cell receptor (beta chain) was recovered during a study of CD8 T cells in ankylosing spondylitis (dated by TCRdb to the late 2010s). For the wider study: The study profiled T cell receptor beta repertoires in healthy donors and ankylosing spondylitis patients to find disease-linked TCR variants. The full study cohort comprised 25 ankylosing spondylitis patients and 110 or so healthy donors. Peripheral blood was sampled, and synovial fluid was also collected from ankylosing spondylitis patients.

General findings and caveats noted by the study authors: Some motif variants were previously reported in synovial fluid and blood of reactive arthritis patients, suggesting common disease-initiation mechanisms. In peripheral blood, the disease-linked clones were found at relatively low frequencies and had a CD8+ phenotype. A TCR beta motif of seven or eight highly homologous amino acid variants appeared characteristic of blood from ankylosing spondylitis patients. The disease-linked clones were reported as significantly enriched in matched synovial fluid samples from ankylosing spondylitis patients.

TCRdb names Illumina HiSeq 2500 as the instrument used. Quantitative 5'-RACE with molecular barcodes was the method used to prepare the TCR beta libraries. Regarding the original processing steps: To identify disease-linked TCR variants, a new computational method was used, one built on a probabilistic model of VDJ rearrangement. TCRdb reanalyzed the raw reads on its own, using fastp at Q25 for trimming and MiXCR for clone calling, and kept in-frame beta chains. Every distinct CDR3 protein forms one entry, paired with its most common genes and DNA. What appears here as the V and J calls and clone size reflects TCRdb's work, not the paper's. This sample comprises around 330,000 distinct CDR3 sequences, around 10% of them detected only once. The top ten clonotypes cover roughly 9% of the sample. From its cysteine to its phenylalanine, the CDR3 spans 12 amino acids. Only CDR3 DNA is held: 36 bases, read in frame from base 1. According to the germline V gene, CDR1 reads MDHEN and CDR2 reads SYDVKM.

Concerning this clonotype: It lacks a known antigen. One base away lies a much larger clone, so this may be a sequencing read error.

The rearranged segments are TRBV28 and TRBJ2-7; D gene: possibly TRBD1, on 6 matching bases. Sequenced: blood, either unsorted or a sorted T cell fraction (not recorded which). This sequence was found in a female donor with ankylosing spondylitis or in good health (not recorded which). The CDR3 in this case is CAISIRDTEQYF. DNA sequence: TGTGCCATCAGTATCCGGGACACGGAGCAGTACTTC.